The 22 T cell receptor beta chains below were found in one sample sequenced in a study of early stage breast cancer tumors. The method was immunoSEQ multiplex PCR; TCRdb's version includes in-frame clones alone and lacks a portion of them. Among tens of thousands of clones listed, about 93% were seen once. Sequencing was carried out using blood. All receptors derive from a person aged 70 to 85 with breast cancer.

The chain joins TRBV20-1 to TRBJ2-7, with a weak D call TRBD2 (5 bases). Trimming cost V 5 bases and J 3 bases, with 8 bases left between them. CDR3 size: 11 residues. The germline V gene encodes CDR1 DFQATT and CDR2 SNEGSKA (reference sequence). The CDR3 DNA follows: TGCAGTGCTCTCCGGGGCTACGAGCAGTACTTC. It specifies CSALRGYEQYF.

This clone is a singleton in its sample. The chain combines TRBV9 with TRBJ2-2; possibly TRBD1 for D (6 bases). CDR3 size: 15 residues. Germline V gene data show CDR1 as SGDLS and CDR2 as YYNGEE. With 0 bases removed from V and 4 bases from J, the gap between germline ends came to 10 bases. This CDR3 reads CASSVATGPTGELFF. CDR3 sequence (DNA): TGTGCCAGCAGCGTAGCAACAGGGCCCACCGGGGAGCTGTTTTTT.

The chain carries TRBV19 and TRBJ1-2, with TRBD1 matching 8 bases. Germline trimming cut 6 bases from V and 7 bases from J; bases unmatched to any gene: 13. CDR1 and CDR2 (germline): LNHDA, SQIVND (reference sequence). The CDR3 runs to 15 residues. The CDR3 nucleotides are TGTGCCAGTAGCCCGGGGAGACAGGGGACAGGTGGCTACACCTTC. It encodes CASSPGRQGTGGYTF.

This clone occurred a few times. The junction departs from the called germline gene at one end, perhaps through a read error. The V gene is TRBV13, the J gene TRBJ1-2, with TRBD1 identical over 11 bases. Germline V lookup: CDR1 PRHDT, CDR2 FYEKMQ (reference sequence). There are 13 residues in the CDR3. CDR3 region: CASSLRTGGIPMF. In nucleotides, the CDR3 is TGTGCCAGCAGCTTGAGGACAGGGGGCATCCCGATGTTC. Together with reference TRBV13 and TRBJ1-2, the CDR3 gives the full variable domain: AAGVIQSPRHLIKEKRETATLKCYPIPRHDTVYWYQQGPGQDPQFLISFYEKMQSDKGSIPDRFSAQQFSDYHSELNMSSLELGDSALYFCASSLRTGGIPMFGSGTRLTVV.

J is TRBJ2-6 and V is TRBV6-5; D is perhaps TRBD2 (6 bases). Trimming left V 5 bases short and J 4 bases short, with 9 bases between. Per germline, CDR1 MNHEY and CDR2 SVGAGI. The CDR3 runs to 14 residues. CDR3 sequence reads: CASSPGGGANVLTF. DNA of the CDR3: TGTGCCAGCAGTCCCGGGGGAGGGGCCAACGTCCTGACTTTC.

The chain uses TRBV19 and TRBJ1-2; perhaps TRBD1 as D (5 bases). The germline V gene encodes CDR1 LNHDA and CDR2 SQIVND (reference sequence). Trimming left V 3 bases short and J 5 bases short, with 19 bases between. The CDR3 loop spans 16 amino acids. The CDR3: CASSIGGGVEAYGYTF. As DNA, the CDR3 is TGTGCCAGTAGTATCGGGGGGGGTGTGGAGGCATATGGCTACACCTTC. The full variable domain, rest sourced from reference TRBV19 and TRBJ1-2, is DGGITQSPKYLFRKEGQNVTLSCEQNLNHDAMYWYRQDPGQGLRLIYYSQIVNDFQKGDIAEGYSVSREKKESFPLTVTSAQKNPTAFYLCASSIGGGVEAYGYTFGSGTRLTVV.

This clone was picked up one time. The chain links TRBV5-8 to TRBJ2-2, with a weak D call TRBD1 (6 bases). The CDR3 length is 15 residues. V lost 6 bases and J lost 0, with 12 bases in between. Germline V lookup: CDR1 SGHTS, CDR2 YDEGEE. DNA for the CDR3: TGTGCCAGCACCATCGGGACACCGAACACCGGGGAGCTGTTTTTT. It codes for CASTIGTPNTGELFF. Supplemented by reference TRBV5-8 and TRBJ2-2, the full variable domain reads EAGVTQSPTHLIKTRGQQATLRCSPISGHTSVYWYQQALGLGLQFLLWYDEGEERNRGNFPPRFSGRQFPNYSSELNVNALELEDSALYLCASTIGTPNTGELFFGEGSRLTVL.

V usage is TRBV5-8 and J usage is TRBJ2-5; the D is unclear. Germline CDR1 reads SGHTS; CDR2 reads YDEGEE. V was shortened by 4 bases and J by 1 base, with 8 bases between the two germline ends. CDR3 length: 13 amino acids. CDR3 sequence: CASSLSFQETQYF. The DNA of the CDR3 is TGTGCCAGCAGCCTGAGTTTCCAAGAGACCCAGTACTTC. The full variable domain, completed using reference TRBV5-8 and TRBJ2-5, is EAGVTQSPTHLIKTRGQQATLRCSPISGHTSVYWYQQALGLGLQFLLWYDEGEERNRGNFPPRFSGRQFPNYSSELNVNALELEDSALYLCASSLSFQETQYFGPGTRLLVL.

The V call is TRBV19, the J call TRBJ1-5; TRBD1 matches at 8 bases. Trimming took 6 bases from V and 1 from J; bases not matched to a gene: 11. Germline V gives CDR1 LNHDA, CDR2 SQIVND (reference sequence). The CDR3 is 17 amino acids. CDR3 in amino acids: CASRTRMDRASNQPQHF. The CDR3 DNA is TGTGCCAGTAGAACAAGAATGGACAGGGCAAGCAATCAGCCCCAGCATTTT.

This CDR3 reads CASSQDGRGGGSPLHF. The CDR3, as DNA: TGCGCCAGCAGCCAAGATGGCAGGGGTGGTGGGTCACCCCTCCACTTT. The chain couples TRBV4-3 to TRBJ1-6, with D tentatively TRBD1 (6 bases). CDR1 is LGHNA, CDR2 YSLEER, per germline. This CDR3 has 16 amino acids. Deletions cut 0 bases from V and 10 bases from J, with 16 bases between.

CDR3 sequence reads: CASSEKGRGHGAFF. CDR3 sequence (DNA): TGTGCCAGCAGTGAAAAGGGACGGGGACATGGGGCTTTCTTT. The V and J genes are TRBV6-1 and TRBJ1-1, with D maybe TRBD1 (6 bases). The V end was cut by 2 bases, the J end by 11 bases, with 18 bases between. Germline loops: CDR1 MNHNS, CDR2 SASEGT. CDR3 length equals 14 residues.

The CDR3 DNA is TGTGCCAGCAAGAAGTACTCGAACACCGGGGAGCTGTTTTTT. Its protein is CASKKYSNTGELFF. The chain carries TRBV27 and TRBJ2-2, with D uncertain. Germline V gives CDR1 MNHEY, CDR2 SMNVEV (reference sequence). Between the trimmed V and J ends, which lost 7 bases and 0 bases, there was a span of 9 bases. The CDR3 runs to 14 residues.

The chain couples TRBV19 to TRBJ2-3; TRBD1 matches at 11 bases. Per the germline V gene, CDR1 is LNHDA and CDR2 is SQIVND (reference sequence). The length of the CDR3 is 17 residues. J was trimmed by 2 bases and V by 5 bases; bases with no gene match: 9. CDR3: CASSGTGQGVVTDTQYF. The CDR3 DNA is TGTGCCAGTAGTGGGACGGGACAGGGGGTAGTCACAGATACGCAGTATTTT.

This chain connects TRBV27 to TRBJ2-2; 9 positions agree with TRBD1. This CDR3 region has 15 residues. Germline trimming cut 3 bases from V and 8 bases from J; bases unmatched to any gene: 7. Germline V gene lookup returns CDR1 MNHEY and CDR2 SMNVEV (reference sequence). The CDR3: CASSLGTGWSGELFF. The CDR3 DNA reads as TGTGCCAGCAGTTTGGGGACAGGGTGGTCGGGGGAGCTGTTTTTT.

The chain carries TRBV19 and TRBJ2-5, with 10 positions matching TRBD1. Losses at the gene ends were 6 bases for V and 9 bases for J; bases not matched to a gene: 19. This CDR3 has 17 amino acids. Germline CDR1 is LNHDA and CDR2 is SQIVND (reference sequence). CDR3 in amino acids: CASSRTPGQGNQVAQYF. CDR3 coding DNA: TGTGCCAGTAGCCGGACCCCGGGACAGGGGAATCAGGTGGCCCAGTACTTC.

The rearrangement uses TRBV19 and TRBJ2-3, with 9 nucleotides matching TRBD1. The germline V gene encodes CDR1 LNHDA and CDR2 SQIVND (reference sequence). The V and J ends lost 6 bases and 5 bases, in that order; junction bases with no gene match: 9. This CDR3 region has 15 residues. The CDR3 loop reads CASSLGQGLGDTQYF. CDR3 coding DNA: TGTGCCAGTAGCCTTGGACAGGGGTTAGGAGATACGCAGTATTTT. Full variable domain (rest looked up from reference TRBV19 and TRBJ2-3): DGGITQSPKYLFRKEGQNVTLSCEQNLNHDAMYWYRQDPGQGLRLIYYSQIVNDFQKGDIAEGYSVSREKKESFPLTVTSAQKNPTAFYLCASSLGQGLGDTQYFGPGTRLTVL.

V is TRBV29-1 and J is TRBJ1-4, with no clear D. The CDR3 is made up of 13 amino acids. Deletions cut 4 bases from V and 0 bases from J, with 6 bases between. CDR1 and CDR2 from the germline V gene are SQVTM and ANQGSEA. For the CDR3, the DNA is TGCAGCGTTGGAGGATCAACTAATGAAAAACTGTTTTTT. This codes for CSVGGSTNEKLFF.

The gene calls are TRBV6-5 and TRBJ1-5, with 7 bases identical to TRBD1. The CDR3 spans 14 residues. V shed 6 bases, J shed 4 bases, and the junction held 6 bases outside the gene matches. Germline V lookup: CDR1 MNHEY, CDR2 SVGAGI. The CDR3 spells CASSLTGVNQPQHF. As DNA, the CDR3 is TGTGCCAGCAGCCTTACAGGGGTTAATCAGCCCCAGCATTTT.

The chain links TRBV5-1 to TRBJ2-7; D is possibly TRBD1 (5 bases). The germline V and J ends were trimmed by 3 bases and 7 bases, with 17 bases remaining between them. CDR3 length equals 14 residues. The germline CDR1 and CDR2 sequences are SGHRS and YFSETQ. DNA for the CDR3: TGCGCCAGCAGCTCGTACAGAAATTCAGGGGAGCAGTACTTC. Protein product: CASSSYRNSGEQYF. The variable domain in full, with the rest retrieved from reference TRBV5-1 and TRBJ2-7, is KAGVTQTPRYLIKTRGQQVTLSCSPISGHRSVSWYQQTPGQGLQFLFEYFSETQRNKGNFPGRFSGRQFSNSRSEMNVSTLELGDSALYLCASSSYRNSGEQYFGPGTRLTVT.

This sequence joins TRBV5-1 and TRBJ2-5; 8 bases map to TRBD1. With 4 bases clipped from V and 9 bases from J, the junction kept 11 bases outside the gene matches. The CDR3 sequence is 14 residues long. Germline loops: CDR1 SGHRS, CDR2 YFSETQ. The CDR3 coding sequence is TGCGCCAGCAGCCCGGCAGGGGGCCTTGGGGCCCAGTACTTC. As protein: CASSPAGGLGAQYF.

V is TRBV5-6 and J is TRBJ1-1, with TRBD1 matching over 9 bases. Per germline, CDR1 SGHDT and CDR2 YYEEEE. CDR3 length equals 14 residues. With 4 bases clipped from V and 3 bases from J, the junction kept 4 bases outside the gene matches. CDR3 protein: CASSPGTGHTEAFF. CDR3 nucleotide sequence: TGTGCCAGCAGCCCGGGGACAGGGCACACTGAAGCTTTCTTT.

The V call is TRBV7-9, the J call TRBJ2-7; D unclear. The CDR3 loop spans 12 amino acids. The germline gives CDR1 SEHNR, CDR2 FQNEAQ (reference sequence). Trimming cost V 2 bases and J 3 bases, with 5 bases left between them. CDR3 in DNA: TGTGCCAGCAGCTTAACAGACTACGAGCAGTACTTC. Residues: CASSLTDYEQYF.